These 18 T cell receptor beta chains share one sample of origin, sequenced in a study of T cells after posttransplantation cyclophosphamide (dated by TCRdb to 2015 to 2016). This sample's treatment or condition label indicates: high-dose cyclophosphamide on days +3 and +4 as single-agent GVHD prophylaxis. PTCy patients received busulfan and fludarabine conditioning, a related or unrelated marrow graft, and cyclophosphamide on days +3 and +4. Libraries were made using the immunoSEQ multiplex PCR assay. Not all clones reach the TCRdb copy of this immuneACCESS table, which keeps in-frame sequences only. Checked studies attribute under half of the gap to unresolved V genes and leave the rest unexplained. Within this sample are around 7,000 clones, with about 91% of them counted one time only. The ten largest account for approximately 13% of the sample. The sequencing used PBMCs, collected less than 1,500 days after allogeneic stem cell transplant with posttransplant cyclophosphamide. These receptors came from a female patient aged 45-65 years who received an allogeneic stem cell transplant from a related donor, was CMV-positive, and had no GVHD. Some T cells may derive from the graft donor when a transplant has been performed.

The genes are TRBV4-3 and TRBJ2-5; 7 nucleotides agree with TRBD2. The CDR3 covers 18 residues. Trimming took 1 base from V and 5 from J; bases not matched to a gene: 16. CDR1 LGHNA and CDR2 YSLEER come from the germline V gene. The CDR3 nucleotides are TGCGCCAGCAGCCAAGCAACGGGACGCGCCGTGGGGGGGGAGACCCAGTACTTC. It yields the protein CASSQATGRAVGGETQYF.

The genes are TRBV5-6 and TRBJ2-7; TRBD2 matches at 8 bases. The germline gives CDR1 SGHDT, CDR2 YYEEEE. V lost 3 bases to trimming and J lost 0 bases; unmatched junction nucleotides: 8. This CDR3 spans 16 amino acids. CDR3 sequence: CASSWGAGTSSYEQYF. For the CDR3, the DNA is TGTGCCAGCAGCTGGGGTGCCGGGACTAGCTCCTACGAGCAGTACTTC.

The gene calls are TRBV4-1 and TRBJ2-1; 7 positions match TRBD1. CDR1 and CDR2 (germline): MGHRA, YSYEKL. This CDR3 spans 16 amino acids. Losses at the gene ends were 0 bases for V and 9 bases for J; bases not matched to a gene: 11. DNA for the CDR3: TGCGCCAGCAGCCAAGAAGTAAGTAGGGGGCTCGGTGAGCAGTTCTTC. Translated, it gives CASSQEVSRGLGEQFF.

The CDR3 sequence is CASSSNSGIFVYEQYF. The CDR3 nucleotides are TGTGCCAGCAGCTCGAATAGCGGGATTTTCGTCTACGAGCAGTACTTC. The V call is TRBV7-6, the J call TRBJ2-7, with 8 nucleotides matching TRBD2. V shed 4 bases and J 3 bases; nucleotides not matched to a gene: 11. This CDR3 comprises 16 residues. CDR1 and CDR2 (germline): SGHVS, FNYEAQ.

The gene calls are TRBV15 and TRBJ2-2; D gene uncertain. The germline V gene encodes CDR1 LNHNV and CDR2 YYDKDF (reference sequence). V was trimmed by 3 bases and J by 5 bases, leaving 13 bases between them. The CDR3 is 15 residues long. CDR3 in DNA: TGTGCCACCAGCAGCGGTGCCCCAAGTACCGGGGAGCTGTTTTTT. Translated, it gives CATSSGAPSTGELFF.

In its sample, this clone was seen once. The CDR3 region has the DNA TGTGCCAGCAGCTTAAGGGGAGGAACCCGGAACACTGAAGCTTTCTTT. Amino acid sequence: CASSLRGGTRNTEAFF. This sequence joins TRBV7-3 and TRBJ1-1; D remains unclear. Germline V gene sequence: CDR1 SGHTA, CDR2 FQGTGA. This CDR3 is built from 16 residues. The V end was cut by 1 base, the J end by 1 base, with 13 bases between.

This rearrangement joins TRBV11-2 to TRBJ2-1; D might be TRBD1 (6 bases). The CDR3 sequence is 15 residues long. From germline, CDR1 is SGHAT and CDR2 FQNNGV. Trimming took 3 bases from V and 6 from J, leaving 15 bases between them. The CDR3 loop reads CASSFRQFRGNEQFF. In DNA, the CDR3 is TGTGCCAGCAGCTTTCGGCAGTTCAGGGGCAATGAGCAGTTCTTC.

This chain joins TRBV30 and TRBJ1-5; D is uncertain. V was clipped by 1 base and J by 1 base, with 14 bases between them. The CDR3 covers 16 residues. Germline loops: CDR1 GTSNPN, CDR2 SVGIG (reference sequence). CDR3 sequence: CAWSGFEVMSNQPQHF. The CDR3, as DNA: TGTGCCTGGAGTGGGTTTGAGGTCATGAGCAATCAGCCCCAGCATTTT.

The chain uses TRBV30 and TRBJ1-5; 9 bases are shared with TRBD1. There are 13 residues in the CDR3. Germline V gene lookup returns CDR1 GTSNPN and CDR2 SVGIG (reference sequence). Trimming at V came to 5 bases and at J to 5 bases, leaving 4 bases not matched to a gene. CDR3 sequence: CAWGGQGDQPQHF. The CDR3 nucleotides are TGTGCCTGGGGGGGACAGGGAGATCAGCCCCAGCATTTT.

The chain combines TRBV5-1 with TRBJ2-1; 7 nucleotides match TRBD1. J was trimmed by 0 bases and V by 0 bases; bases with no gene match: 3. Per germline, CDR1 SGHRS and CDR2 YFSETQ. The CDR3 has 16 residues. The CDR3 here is CASSLGDSPSYNEQFF. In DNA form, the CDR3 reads TGCGCCAGCAGCTTGGGGGACAGCCCCTCCTACAATGAGCAGTTCTTC.

The CDR3 DNA sequence: TGTGCCAGTACCGCCCCGTGGGGGGATCAGCCCCAGCATTTT. This codes for CASTAPWGDQPQHF. The chain has TRBV19 and TRBJ1-5; possibly TRBD1 for D (5 bases). The CDR3 loop spans 14 amino acids. V lost 7 bases, J lost 5 bases, and 15 bases lay in between. Germline V CDR1 and CDR2: LNHDA, SQIVND (reference sequence).

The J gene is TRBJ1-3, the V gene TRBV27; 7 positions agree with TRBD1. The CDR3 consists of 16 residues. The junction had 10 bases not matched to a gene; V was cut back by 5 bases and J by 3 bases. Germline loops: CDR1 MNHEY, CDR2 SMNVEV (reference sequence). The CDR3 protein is CASSPSARDSGNTIYF. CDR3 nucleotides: TGTGCCAGCAGTCCCTCCGCCAGGGACAGTGGAAACACCATATATTTT.

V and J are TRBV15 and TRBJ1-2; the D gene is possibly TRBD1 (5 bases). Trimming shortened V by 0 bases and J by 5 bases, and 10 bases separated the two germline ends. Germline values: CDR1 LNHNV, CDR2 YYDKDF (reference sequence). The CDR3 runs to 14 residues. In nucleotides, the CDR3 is TGTGCCACCAGCAGAGATACAGGCCCATATGGCTACACCTTC. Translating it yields CATSRDTGPYGYTF.

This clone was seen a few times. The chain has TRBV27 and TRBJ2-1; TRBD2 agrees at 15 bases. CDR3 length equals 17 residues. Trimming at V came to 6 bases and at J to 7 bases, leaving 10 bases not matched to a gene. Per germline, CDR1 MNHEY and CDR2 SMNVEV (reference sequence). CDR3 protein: CASSSNLGLAGGNEQFF. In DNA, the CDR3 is TGTGCCAGCAGCTCAAATCTGGGACTAGCGGGAGGAAATGAGCAGTTCTTC.

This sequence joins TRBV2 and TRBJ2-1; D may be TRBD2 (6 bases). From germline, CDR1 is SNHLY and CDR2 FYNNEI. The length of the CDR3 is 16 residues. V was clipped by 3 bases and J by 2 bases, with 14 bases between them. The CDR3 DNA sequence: TGTGCCAGCAGTGAGCGGGGACTTAATACCTACAATGAGCAGTTCTTC. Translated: CASSERGLNTYNEQFF. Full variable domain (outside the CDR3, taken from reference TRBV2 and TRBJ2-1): EPEVTQTPSHQVTQMGQEVILRCVPISNHLYFYWYRQILGQKVEFLVSFYNNEISEKSEIFDDQFSVERPDGSNFTLKIRSTKLEDSAMYFCASSERGLNTYNEQFFGPGTRLTVL.

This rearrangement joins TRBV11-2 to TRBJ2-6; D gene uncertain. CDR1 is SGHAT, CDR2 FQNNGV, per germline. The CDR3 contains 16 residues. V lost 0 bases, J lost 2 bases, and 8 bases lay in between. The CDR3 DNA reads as TGTGCCAGCAGCTTAGATAGAGTTGCTGGGGCCAACGTCCTGACTTTC. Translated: CASSLDRVAGANVLTF.

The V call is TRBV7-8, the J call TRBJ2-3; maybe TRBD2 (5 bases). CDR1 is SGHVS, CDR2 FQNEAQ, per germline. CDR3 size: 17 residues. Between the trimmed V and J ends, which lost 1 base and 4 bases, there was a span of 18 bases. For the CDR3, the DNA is TGTGCCAGCAGCTTAGTGGGTGGACTGCCACCAGCAGATACGCAGTATTTT. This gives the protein CASSLVGGLPPADTQYF.

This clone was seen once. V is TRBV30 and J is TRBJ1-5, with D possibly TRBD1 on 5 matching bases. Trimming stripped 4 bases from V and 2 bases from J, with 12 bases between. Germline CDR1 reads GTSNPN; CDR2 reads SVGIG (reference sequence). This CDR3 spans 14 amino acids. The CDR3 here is CAWKPGWGNQPQHF. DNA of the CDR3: TGTGCCTGGAAACCAGGGTGGGGCAATCAGCCCCAGCATTTT. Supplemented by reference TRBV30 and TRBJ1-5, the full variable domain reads SQTIHQWPATLVQPVGSPLSLECTVEGTSNPNLYWYRQAAGRGLQLLFYSVGIGQISSEVPQNLSASRPQDRQFILSSKKLLLSDSGFYLCAWKPGWGNQPQHFGDGTRLSIL.